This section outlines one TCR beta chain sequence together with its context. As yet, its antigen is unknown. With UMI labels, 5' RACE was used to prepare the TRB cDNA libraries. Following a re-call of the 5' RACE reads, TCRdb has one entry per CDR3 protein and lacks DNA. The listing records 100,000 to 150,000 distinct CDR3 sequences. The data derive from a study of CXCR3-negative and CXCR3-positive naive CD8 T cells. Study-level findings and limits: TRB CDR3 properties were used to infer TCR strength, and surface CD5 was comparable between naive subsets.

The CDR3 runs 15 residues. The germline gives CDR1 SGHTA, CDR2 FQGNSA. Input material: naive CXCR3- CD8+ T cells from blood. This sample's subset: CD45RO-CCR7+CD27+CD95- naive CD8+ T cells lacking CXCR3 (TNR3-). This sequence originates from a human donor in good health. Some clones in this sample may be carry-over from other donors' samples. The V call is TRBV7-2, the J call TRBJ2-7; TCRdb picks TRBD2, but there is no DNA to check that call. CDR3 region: CASSSGLADPYEQYF. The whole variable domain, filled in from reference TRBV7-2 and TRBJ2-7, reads GAGVSQSPSNKVTEKGKDVELRCDPISGHTALYWYRQSLGQGLEFLIYFQGNSAPDKSGLPSDRFSAERTGGSVSTLTIQRTQQEDSAVYLCASSSGLADPYEQYFGPGTRLTVT.